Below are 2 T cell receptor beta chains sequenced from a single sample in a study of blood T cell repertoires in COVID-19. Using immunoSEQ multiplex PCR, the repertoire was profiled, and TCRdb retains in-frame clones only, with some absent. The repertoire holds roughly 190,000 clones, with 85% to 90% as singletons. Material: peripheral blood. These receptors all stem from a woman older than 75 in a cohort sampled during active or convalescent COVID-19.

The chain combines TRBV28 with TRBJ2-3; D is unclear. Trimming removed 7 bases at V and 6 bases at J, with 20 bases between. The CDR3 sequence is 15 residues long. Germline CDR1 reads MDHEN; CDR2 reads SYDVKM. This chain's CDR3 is CASTYQAGLADTQYF. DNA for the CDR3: TGTGCCAGCACCTATCAGGCTGGGTTGGCGGATACGCAGTATTTT. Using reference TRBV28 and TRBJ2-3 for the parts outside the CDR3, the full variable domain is DVKVTQSSRYLVKRTGEKVFLECVQDMDHENMFWYRQDPGLGLRLIYFSYDVKMKEKGDIPEGYSVSREKKERFSLILESASTNQTSMYLCASTYQAGLADTQYFGPGTRLTVL.

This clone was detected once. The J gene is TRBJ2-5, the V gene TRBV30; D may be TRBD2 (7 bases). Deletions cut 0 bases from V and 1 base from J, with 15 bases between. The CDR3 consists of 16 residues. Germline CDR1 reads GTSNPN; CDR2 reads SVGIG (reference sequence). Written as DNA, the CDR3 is TGTGCCTGGAGTGTAGGCGGGGGCATTTTCCAAGAGACCCAGTACTTC. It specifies CAWSVGGGIFQETQYF.